This T cell receptor beta chain emerged from a study of ipilimumab plus nivolumab after autologous stem cell transplantation. Background on the study: Median doses per patient: four or five ipilimumab, under 10 nivolumab. Both relapsed and primary refractory DLBCL were included.

Checkpoint therapy with ipilimumab 1 mg/kg began 14 to 28 days after transplant. The table came from immunoSEQ multiplex PCR; TCRdb's copy has only in-frame clones and leaves some out. This table has some 24,000 clones, 86% appearing once. CDR3 length: 13 amino acids. Germline V gene data show CDR1 as SEHNR and CDR2 as FQNEAQ (reference sequence). V lost 3 bases to trimming and J lost 1 base, with 6 bases between them. The chain links TRBV7-9 to TRBJ1-1, with D possibly TRBD1 on 6 matching bases. The input for sequencing was PBMCs, taken in a trial of ipilimumab plus nivolumab as post-transplant consolidation. The sequence derives from a male donor with diffuse large B-cell lymphoma. In nucleotides, the CDR3 is TGTGCCAGCAGCTTGGGACAGAACACTGAAGCTTTCTTT. Translating it yields CASSLGQNTEAFF.